Presented here are 4 T cell receptor beta chains from one specimen sequenced in a study of shared clonotypes between healthy human individuals. This table comes from immunoSEQ multiplex PCR, and its TCRdb copy is limited to in-frame clones, with some not included. In the table there are around 1.9 million clones, approximately 92% of which are singletons. Naive CD8 cells, CD45RO-negative and positively selected for CCR7, excluded terminally differentiated effector memory CD45RA+ cells. Sequencing was performed on naive CD8+ T cells from PBMCs. Receptors originate from a young man in good health. Some clones in this sample may be carry-over from other donors' samples.

The V and J genes are TRBV5-1 and TRBJ2-3; D remains unclear. CDR1 is SGHRS, CDR2 YFSETQ, per germline. The CDR3 loop spans 16 amino acids. Trimming shortened V by 3 bases and J by 1 base, and 15 bases separated the two germline ends. In nucleotides, the CDR3 is TGCGCCAGCAGCTCCTACCGCGAGCGCCGCACAGATACGCAGTATTTT. Encoded protein: CASSSYRERRTDTQYF.

On this clone: Other DNA sequences in the sample encode the same CDR3. The rearrangement links TRBV7-6 to TRBJ2-3; 11 bases align to TRBD2. The CDR3 runs 15 residues. V lost 3 bases to trimming and J lost 4 bases; unmatched junction nucleotides: 3. The germline CDR1 and CDR2 sequences are SGHVS and FNYEAQ. The CDR3 loop reads CASSFTSGSPDTQYF. CDR3 nucleotides: TGTGCCAGCAGCTTCACTAGCGGGAGTCCAGATACGCAGTATTTT.

The chain is built from TRBV15 and TRBJ2-7, with TRBD1 as a possible D gene (6 bases). Germline V gene lookup returns CDR1 LNHNV and CDR2 YYDKDF (reference sequence). The CDR3 loop spans 14 amino acids. Trimming took off 1 base at V and 2 bases at J, with 9 bases between the two ends. For the CDR3, the DNA is TGTGCCACCAGCAGAGGGACAGCGACCTACGAGCAGTACTTC. This translates into CATSRGTATYEQYF.

As concerns this clone: Other DNA sequences in the same sample also yield this CDR3. This sequence joins TRBV18 and TRBJ2-7; D possibly uses TRBD1 or TRBD2 (5 bases each). Looked up from germline, CDR1 is KGHSH and CDR2 is LQKENI. Trimming removed 2 bases at V and 2 bases at J, with 10 bases between. The CDR3 covers 14 residues. CDR3 nucleotide sequence: TGTGCCAGCTCACCAAGGGACCGTCCCTACGAGCAGTACTTC. It codes for CASSPRDRPYEQYF.